One and the same sample provided the 16 T cell receptor beta chains below, sequenced in a study of EBV T-cell therapy then PD-1 blockade in nasopharyngeal carcinoma. Regarding time point: 266 days after commencement of treatment, after nivolumab therapy. Treatment indicated: AdE1-LMPpoly-expanded autologous EBV-specific T-cell therapy followed by anti-PD-1 nivolumab. Their cognate antigens are unknown. The protocol was immunoSEQ multiplex PCR, while the TCRdb copy is restricted to in-frame clones and leaves out a portion. Here the sample spans around 20,000 clones, around 84% being singletons. Sample: CD8+ T cells from blood, taken at roughly day 250 from a patient whose treatment included autologous EBV-specific T cells and nivolumab. Receptor source: a man aged 40-49 years with nasopharyngeal carcinoma.

J is TRBJ2-2 and V is TRBV7-6; perhaps D is TRBD1 or TRBD2 (5 bases each). With 3 bases removed from V and 4 bases from J, the gap between germline ends came to 24 bases. This CDR3 comprises 19 residues. The germline gives CDR1 SGHVS, CDR2 FNYEAQ. The CDR3 loop is CASSLDPRRTGTGTGELFF. The DNA of the CDR3 is TGTGCCAGCAGCTTGGACCCCCGGAGGACGGGGACGGGCACCGGGGAGCTGTTTTTT.

This chain uses TRBV5-6 with TRBJ2-1; D is perhaps TRBD2 (7 bases). V lost 2 bases to trimming and J lost 14 bases, with 11 bases between them. The CDR3 extends over 11 amino acids. Germline assignment: CDR1 SGHDT and CDR2 YYEEEE. The CDR3 DNA is TGTGCCAGCAGCTTCGGGGGGCGTAAGTTCTTC. Translated, it gives CASSFGGRKFF. Filled out from reference TRBV5-6 and TRBJ2-1, the complete variable domain reads DAGVTQSPTHLIKTRGQQVTLRCSPKSGHDTVSWYQQALGQGPQFIFQYYEEEERQRGNFPDRFSGHQFPNYSSELNVNALLLGDSALYLCASSFGGRKFFGPGTRLTVL.

Only one count was recorded for this clone. The chain joins TRBV7-9 to TRBJ1-3; possibly TRBD1 for D (5 bases). The CDR3 is 16 amino acids. Germline CDR1 is SEHNR and CDR2 is FQNEAQ (reference sequence). Trimming stripped 4 bases from V and 2 bases from J, with 15 bases between. CDR3 amino acids: CASSSPGRGPGNTIYF. The CDR3 nucleotides are TGTGCCAGCAGCTCCCCGGGACGCGGTCCTGGAAACACCATATATTTT.

V usage is TRBV6-4 and J usage is TRBJ2-1; TRBD2 agrees at 10 bases. The CDR3 length is 16 residues. The junction had 11 bases not matched to a gene; V was cut back by 4 bases and J by 8 bases. Germline V lookup: CDR1 MRHNA, CDR2 SNTAGT. DNA of the CDR3: TGTGCCAGCAGTGTATCGAGCGGGGGGGCTCGGGATGAGCAGTTCTTC. The encoded protein is CASSVSSGGARDEQFF.

This sequence joins TRBV4-1 and TRBJ2-3, with 10 bases lining up with TRBD2. With V trimmed by 0 bases and J by 3 bases, 12 bases remained unmatched. The CDR3 spans 19 residues. The germline V gene has CDR1 MGHRA and CDR2 YSYEKL. CDR3 nucleotide sequence: TGCGCCAGCAGCCAAGAAGCCCCCCATAGCGGGGGGCTAACAGATACGCAGTATTTT. Translated: CASSQEAPHSGGLTDTQYF.

The genes are TRBV7-2 and TRBJ1-5, with D hard to call. Trimming pared 6 bases from V and 5 bases from J, leaving 11 bases between. The CDR3 length is 13 residues. Germline CDR1 and CDR2: SGHTA and FQGNSA. As DNA, the CDR3 is TGTGCCAGCAGTGATTGGTTAGATCAGCCCCAGCATTTT. The encoded protein is CASSDWLDQPQHF.

The rearrangement uses TRBV5-6 and TRBJ2-5; 11 bases align to TRBD1. The J segment lost 2 bases and the V segment lost 4 bases, leaving 4 bases of the junction unmatched. The CDR3 spans 15 residues. Germline-derived CDR1 and CDR2 are SGHDT and YYEEEE. CDR3 nucleotides: TGTGCCAGCAGCACCGGGACAGGGGGACAAGAGACCCAGTACTTC. Translating it yields CASSTGTGGQETQYF.

The J gene is TRBJ1-2, the V gene TRBV20-1; TRBD1 aligns across 7 bases. Germline V lookup: CDR1 DFQATT, CDR2 SNEGSKA (reference sequence). After removal of 3 bases from V and 7 bases from J, the junction contained 5 bases not matched to a gene. The CDR3 length is 12 residues. The CDR3, as DNA: TGCAGTGCTAGTCTGGACAGGCGTGGCTACACCTTC. Its protein is CSASLDRRGYTF.

This chain connects TRBV7-9 to TRBJ1-6; D uncertain. Trimming shortened V by 6 bases and J by 10 bases, and 4 bases separated the two germline ends. Germline V gene data show CDR1 as SEHNR and CDR2 as FQNEAQ (reference sequence). CDR3 length: 10 residues. The CDR3 here is CASSESPLHF. CDR3 nucleotide sequence: TGTGCCAGCAGTGAGTCACCCCTCCACTTT.

This sequence joins TRBV13 and TRBJ2-3; D may be TRBD1 (5 bases). V was pared by 7 bases and J by 2 bases, with 13 bases between. Germline assignment: CDR1 PRHDT and CDR2 FYEKMQ (reference sequence). The CDR3 is made up of 14 amino acids. DNA of the CDR3: TGTGCCAGCATCAACGACAGCCTCACAGATACGCAGTATTTT. Its translation is CASINDSLTDTQYF.

V usage is TRBV9 and J usage is TRBJ2-1; TRBD2 matches 7 bases. CDR3 length: 12 residues. Germline V lookup: CDR1 SGDLS, CDR2 YYNGEE. V trimming: 7 bases; J trimming: 2 bases; junction bases outside the gene matches: 0. CDR3 sequence (DNA): TGTGCCAGCGGGGGGGCCTACAATGAGCAGTTCTTC. As protein: CASGGAYNEQFF. The full variable domain, completed using reference TRBV9 and TRBJ2-1, is DSGVTQTPKHLITATGQRVTLRCSPRSGDLSVYWYQQSLDQGLQFLIQYYNGEERAKGNILERFSAQQFPDLHSELNLSSLELGDSALYFCASGGAYNEQFFGPGTRLTVL.

The chain recombines TRBV4-1 with TRBJ1-1; a weak D match, TRBD1 (6 bases). The germline CDR1 and CDR2 sequences are MGHRA and YSYEKL. This CDR3 has 17 residues. V lost 1 base and J lost 6, with 21 bases in between. The CDR3 region has the DNA TGCGCCAGCAGCCAAGGTCCATATGCCCGGACAGAACCTGAAGCTTTCTTT. Residues: CASSQGPYARTEPEAFF.

The genes are TRBV5-8 and TRBJ2-1; 9 bases fit TRBD1. The germline V gene encodes CDR1 SGHTS and CDR2 YDEGEE. Losses at the gene ends were 5 bases for V and 7 bases for J; bases not matched to a gene: 10. The CDR3 is 15 amino acids. CDR3 bases: TGTGCCAGCAGTATAACAGGGGGCCCAGGGAATGAGCAGTTCTTC. Its translation is CASSITGGPGNEQFF.

This clone appeared once. CDR3 amino acids: CAWSVSVGNEQFF. CDR3 DNA sequence: TGTGCCTGGAGTGTAAGTGTCGGCAATGAGCAGTTCTTC. This chain links TRBV30 with TRBJ2-1; D ambiguous. The germline CDR1 and CDR2 sequences are GTSNPN and SVGIG (reference sequence). This CDR3 contains 13 residues. With 0 bases removed from V and 6 bases from J, the gap between germline ends came to 9 bases. The variable domain in full, with the rest retrieved from reference TRBV30 and TRBJ2-1, is SQTIHQWPATLVQPVGSPLSLECTVEGTSNPNLYWYRQAAGRGLQLLFYSVGIGQISSEVPQNLSASRPQDRQFILSSKKLLLSDSGFYLCAWSVSVGNEQFFGPGTRLTVL.

The chain recombines TRBV25-1 with TRBJ2-1; D gene uncertain. CDR1 MGHDK and CDR2 SYGVNS come from the germline V gene. Trimming stripped 4 bases from V and 0 bases from J, with 10 bases between. The CDR3 is 15 amino acids. CDR3: CASSGTVNSYNEQFF. CDR3 DNA: TGTGCCAGCAGTGGAACTGTGAACTCCTACAATGAGCAGTTCTTC.

CDR3 loop: CASSFIQGTNEQYF. CDR3 in DNA: TGTGCCAGCAGCTTTATACAGGGTACCAACGAGCAGTACTTC. The chain couples TRBV3-1 (or the pseudogene TRBV3-2) to TRBJ2-7; possibly TRBD1 for D (6 bases). Trimming stripped 5 bases from V and 5 bases from J, with 16 bases between. This CDR3 region has 14 residues. The germline gives CDR1 LGHDT, CDR2 YNNKEL (reference sequence).